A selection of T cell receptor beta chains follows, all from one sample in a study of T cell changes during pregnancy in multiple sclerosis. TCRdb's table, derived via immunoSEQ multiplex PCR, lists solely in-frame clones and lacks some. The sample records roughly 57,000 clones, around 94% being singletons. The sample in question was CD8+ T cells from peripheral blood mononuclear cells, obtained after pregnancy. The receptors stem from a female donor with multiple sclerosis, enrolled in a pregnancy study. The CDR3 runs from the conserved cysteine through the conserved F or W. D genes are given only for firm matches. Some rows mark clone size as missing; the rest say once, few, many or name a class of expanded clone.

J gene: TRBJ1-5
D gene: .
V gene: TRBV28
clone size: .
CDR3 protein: CASDPGLQPQHF
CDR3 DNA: TGTGCCAGCGACCCCGGGTTACAGCCCCAGCATTTT

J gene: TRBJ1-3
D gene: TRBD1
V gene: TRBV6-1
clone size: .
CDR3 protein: CASSTGGDGNTIYF
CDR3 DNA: TGTGCCAGCAGCACAGGGGGCGATGGAAACACCATATATTTT

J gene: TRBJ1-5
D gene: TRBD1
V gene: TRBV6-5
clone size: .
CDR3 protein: CASGQGGNQPQHF
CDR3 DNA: TGTGCCAGCGGACAGGGAGGCAATCAGCCCCAGCATTTT

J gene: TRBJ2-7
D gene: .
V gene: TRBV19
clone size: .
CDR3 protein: CASSLRVLHEQYF
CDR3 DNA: TGTGCCAGTAGCCTCAGGGTGCTCCACGAGCAGTACTTC

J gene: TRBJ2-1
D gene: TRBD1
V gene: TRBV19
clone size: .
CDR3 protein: CASSPTGTGYNEQFF
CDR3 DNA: TGTGCCAGTAGCCCTACCGGGACAGGGTACAATGAGCAGTTCTTC

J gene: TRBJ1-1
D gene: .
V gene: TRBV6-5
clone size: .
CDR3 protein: CASRLTDRHTEAFF
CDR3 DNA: TGTGCCAGCAGACTCACCGACAGACACACTGAAGCTTTCTTT

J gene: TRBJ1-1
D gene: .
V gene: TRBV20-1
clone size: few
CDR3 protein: CSGMVNTEAFF
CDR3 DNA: TGCAGCGGGATGGTGAACACTGAAGCTTTCTTT

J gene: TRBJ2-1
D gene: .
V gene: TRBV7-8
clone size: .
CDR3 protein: CASSDSYNEQFF
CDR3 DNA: TGTGCCAGCAGCGATAGCTACAATGAGCAGTTCTTC

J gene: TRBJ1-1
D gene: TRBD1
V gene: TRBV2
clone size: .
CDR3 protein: CASKNIRDSGMNTEAFF
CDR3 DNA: TGTGCCAGCAAGAATATCCGGGACAGTGGTATGAACACTGAAGCTTTCTTT

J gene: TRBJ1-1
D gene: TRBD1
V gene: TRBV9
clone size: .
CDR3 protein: CASRQGGNTEAFF
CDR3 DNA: TGTGCCAGCAGGCAGGGGGGGAACACTGAAGCTTTCTTT

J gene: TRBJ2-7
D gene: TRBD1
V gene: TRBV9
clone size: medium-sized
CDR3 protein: CASSLGDSPSYEQYF
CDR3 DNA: TGTGCCAGCAGCCTAGGGGACAGTCCTTCCTACGAGCAGTACTTC

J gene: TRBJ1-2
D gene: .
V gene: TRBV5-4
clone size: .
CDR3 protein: CASSLDREANYGYTF
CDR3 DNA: TGTGCCAGCAGCTTGGACAGGGAAGCTAACTATGGCTACACCTTC

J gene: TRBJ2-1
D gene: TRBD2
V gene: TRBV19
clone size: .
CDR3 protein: CASSIGLAAEQFF
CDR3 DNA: TGTGCCAGTAGTATTGGACTAGCGGCCGAGCAGTTCTTC

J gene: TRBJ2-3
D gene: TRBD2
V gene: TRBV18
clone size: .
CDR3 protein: CASSPGGLTDTQYF
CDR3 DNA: TGTGCCAGCTCCCCGGGGGGGCTCACAGATACGCAGTATTTT

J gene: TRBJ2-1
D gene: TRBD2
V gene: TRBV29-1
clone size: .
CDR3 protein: CSISGSGNEQFF
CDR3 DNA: TGCAGCATTAGCGGGAGCGGAAATGAGCAGTTCTTC

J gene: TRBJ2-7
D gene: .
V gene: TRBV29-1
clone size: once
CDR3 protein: CSVAAAYEQYF
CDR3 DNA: TGCAGCGTTGCCGCAGCCTACGAGCAGTACTTC

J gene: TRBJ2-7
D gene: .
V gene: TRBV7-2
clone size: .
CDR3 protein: CASSSFVAGPYEQYF
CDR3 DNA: TGTGCCAGCAGCTCCTTCGTGGCAGGGCCCTACGAGCAGTACTTC

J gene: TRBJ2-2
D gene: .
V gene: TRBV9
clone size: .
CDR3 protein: CASSVKRVGELFF
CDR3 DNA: TGTGCCAGCAGCGTAAAAAGAGTGGGGGAGCTGTTTTTT

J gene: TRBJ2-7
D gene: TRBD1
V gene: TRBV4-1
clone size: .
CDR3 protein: CASSKDGQGALEQYF
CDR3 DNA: TGCGCCAGCAGCAAAGATGGGCAGGGGGCTCTCGAGCAGTACTTC

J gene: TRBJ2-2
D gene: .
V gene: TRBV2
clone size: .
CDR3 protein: CATTPFANTGELFF
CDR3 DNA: TGTGCCACCACTCCTTTCGCGAACACCGGGGAGCTGTTTTTT

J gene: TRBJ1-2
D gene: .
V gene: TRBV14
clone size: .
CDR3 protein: CASSQEMGGRIYGYTF
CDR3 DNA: TGTGCCAGCAGCCAAGAAATGGGGGGAAGGATCTATGGCTACACCTTC

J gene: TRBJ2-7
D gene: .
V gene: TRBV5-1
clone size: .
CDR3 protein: CASSLPGDEQYF
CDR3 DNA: TGCGCCAGCAGCTTGCCCGGGGACGAGCAGTACTTC

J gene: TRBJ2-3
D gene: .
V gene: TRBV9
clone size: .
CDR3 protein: CASSVGGGLGDTQYF
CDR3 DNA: TGTGCCAGCAGCGTAGGGGGAGGACTGGGGGATACGCAGTATTTT

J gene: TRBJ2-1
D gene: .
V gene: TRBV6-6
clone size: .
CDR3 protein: CASSLISPYNEQFF
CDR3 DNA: TGTGCCAGCAGCCTGATCAGTCCCTACAATGAGCAGTTCTTC

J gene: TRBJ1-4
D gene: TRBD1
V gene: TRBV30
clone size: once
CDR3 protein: CAWSSGQGGEKLFF
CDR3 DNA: TGTGCCTGGAGTTCGGGACAGGGCGGTGAAAAACTGTTTTTT

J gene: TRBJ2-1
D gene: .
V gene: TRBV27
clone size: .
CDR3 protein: CASSLRLDGEQFF
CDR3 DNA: TGTGCCAGCAGTTTAAGGCTAGATGGTGAGCAGTTCTTC

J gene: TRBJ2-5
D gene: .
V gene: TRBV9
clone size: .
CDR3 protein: CASSVGGGNQETQYF
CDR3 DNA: TGTGCCAGCAGCGTAGGAGGCGGCAACCAAGAGACCCAGTACTTC

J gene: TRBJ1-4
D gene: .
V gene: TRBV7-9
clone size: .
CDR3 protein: CASSFESYEKLFF
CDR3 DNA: TGTGCCAGCAGCTTTGAGAGTTATGAAAAACTGTTTTTT

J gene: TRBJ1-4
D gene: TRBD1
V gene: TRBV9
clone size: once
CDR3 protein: CASSGGQGAREKLFF
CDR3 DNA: TGTGCCAGCAGCGGAGGACAGGGGGCTCGTGAAAAACTGTTTTTT

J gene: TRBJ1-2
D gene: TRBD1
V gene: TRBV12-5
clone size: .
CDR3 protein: CASGLVGTGVSYGYTF
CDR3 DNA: TGTGCTAGTGGTTTGGTAGGGACAGGGGTTAGCTATGGCTACACCTTC

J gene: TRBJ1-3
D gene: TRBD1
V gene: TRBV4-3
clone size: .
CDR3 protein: CASSPGTGLGNTIYF
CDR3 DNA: TGCGCCAGCAGCCCTGGGACAGGGCTAGGAAACACCATATATTTT

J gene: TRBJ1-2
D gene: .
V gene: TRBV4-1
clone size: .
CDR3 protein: CASSQNLYGYTF
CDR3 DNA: TGCGCCAGCAGCCAAAATCTTTATGGCTACACCTTC

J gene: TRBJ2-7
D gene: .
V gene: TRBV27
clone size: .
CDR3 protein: CASSLAVNYEQYF
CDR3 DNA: TGTGCCAGCAGTTTAGCAGTTAACTACGAGCAGTACTTC